These 16 T cell receptor beta chains were all obtained from the same sample, sequenced in a study of blood T cell repertoires in COVID-19. The data were produced by immunoSEQ multiplex PCR, yet TCRdb's version contains in-frame clones alone and is incomplete. The profile shows 350,000 to 550,000 clones, nearly 90% of them singletons. Sequenced sample: PBMCs or T cells enriched from blood (not recorded which). Every receptor here comes from a woman aged 18-29 years with acute COVID-19.

The V gene is TRBV4-1, the J gene TRBJ2-2; D is possibly TRBD1 (6 bases). Between the trimmed V and J ends, which lost 2 bases and 5 bases, there was a span of 15 bases. This CDR3 has 16 residues. Per the germline V gene, CDR1 is MGHRA and CDR2 is YSYEKL. The CDR3: CASSQIGRTDTGELFF. The CDR3 bases are TGCGCCAGCAGCCAAATAGGACGGACAGATACCGGGGAGCTGTTTTTT.

This clone was counted between two and nine times. The rearrangement uses TRBV5-8 and TRBJ1-5; D is uncertain. V lost 1 base to trimming and J lost 4 bases, with 6 bases between them. The V gene's germline CDR1 is SGHTS and CDR2 YDEGEE. The CDR3 has 13 residues. CDR3 protein: CASSLPGNQPQHF. The CDR3 DNA reads TGTGCCAGCAGCTTGCCCGGGAATCAGCCCCAGCATTTT.

The chain employs TRBV7-9 and TRBJ1-1; TRBD1 matches at 7 bases. Unmatched junction bases numbered 9, after V lost 3 bases and J lost 2 bases. Germline V gene sequence: CDR1 SEHNR, CDR2 FQNEAQ (reference sequence). The CDR3 sequence is 16 residues long. CDR3 loop: CASSLGFGTDNTEAFF. For the CDR3, the DNA is TGTGCCAGCAGCTTGGGATTCGGGACAGATAACACTGAAGCTTTCTTT.

The CDR3 here is CASSDRGRYEKLFF. The CDR3 DNA reads as TGTGCCAGCAGTGACAGAGGGAGGTATGAAAAACTGTTTTTT. The chain uses TRBV6-1 and TRBJ1-4, with D hard to call. V shed 3 bases and J shed 6 bases, with 11 bases lying between them. This CDR3 comprises 14 residues. CDR1 is MNHNS and CDR2 is SASEGT in the germline V gene.

This clone was observed once. V is TRBV19 and J is TRBJ1-6; D gene unclear. V was trimmed by 3 bases and J by 7 bases, leaving 13 bases between them. The CDR3 has 15 amino acids. Germline CDR1 is LNHDA and CDR2 is SQIVND (reference sequence). In DNA form, the CDR3 reads TGTGCCAGTAGTATTTGGTCGACCGGGAATTCACCCCTCCACTTT. Its translation is CASSIWSTGNSPLHF.

The rearrangement joins TRBV11-2 to TRBJ2-2; 7 nucleotides line up with TRBD2. The germline V gene encodes CDR1 SGHAT and CDR2 FQNNGV. The CDR3 is 16 residues long. V lost 2 bases to trimming and J lost 4 bases; unmatched junction nucleotides: 7. The CDR3 here is CASSLLRGRRTGELFF. As DNA, the CDR3 is TGTGCCAGCAGCTTATTGCGGGGGAGACGCACCGGGGAGCTGTTTTTT.

V gene TRBV19 combines with J gene TRBJ2-1; a weak D match, TRBD2 (5 bases). Trimming removed 6 bases at V and 8 bases at J, with 17 bases between. The CDR3 covers 14 residues. Germline-derived CDR1 and CDR2 are LNHDA and SQIVND (reference sequence). Here the CDR3 DNA reads TGTGCCAGTAGCCGGAGTCGAGGGTATGATGAGCAGTTCTTC. Encoded protein: CASSRSRGYDEQFF. The entire variable domain, with the rest obtained from reference TRBV19 and TRBJ2-1, is as follows: DGGITQSPKYLFRKEGQNVTLSCEQNLNHDAMYWYRQDPGQGLRLIYYSQIVNDFQKGDIAEGYSVSREKKESFPLTVTSAQKNPTAFYLCASSRSRGYDEQFFGPGTRLTVL.

The rearrangement uses TRBV3-1 (or the pseudogene TRBV3-2) and TRBJ2-3; 12 bases fit TRBD2. Germline loops: CDR1 LGHDT, CDR2 YNNKEL (reference sequence). The CDR3 consists of 17 residues. V trimming: 1 base; J trimming: 4 bases; junction bases outside the gene matches: 6. For the CDR3, the DNA is TGTGCCAGCAGCCAAGGACTAGCGGGAGTATTCGCAGATACGCAGTATTTT. Protein product: CASSQGLAGVFADTQYF.

The chain has TRBV11-2 and TRBJ2-5; D is uncertain. The CDR3 runs 11 residues. CDR1 and CDR2 from the germline V gene are SGHAT and FQNNGV. Trimming took off 8 bases at V and 2 bases at J, with 6 bases between the two ends. The CDR3, as DNA: TGTGCCAGCCTCGGTCAAGAGACCCAGTACTTC. Translation: CASLGQETQYF. Drawing the rest from reference TRBV11-2 and TRBJ2-5, the complete variable domain is EAGVAQSPRYKIIEKRQSVAFWCNPISGHATLYWYQQILGQGPKLLIQFQNNGVVDDSQLPKDRFSAERLKGVDSTLKIQPAKLEDSAVYLCASLGQETQYFGPGTRLLVL.

The genes are TRBV19 and TRBJ1-4, with D unresolved. The germline gives CDR1 LNHDA, CDR2 SQIVND (reference sequence). This CDR3 has 16 residues. The V end lost 7 bases, the J end lost 3 bases, and 18 bases lay between the germline ends. CDR3 protein: CASTPSLRGANEKLFF. The CDR3 DNA follows: TGTGCCAGTACTCCGTCCCTTCGCGGGGCTAATGAAAAACTGTTTTTT.

The chain carries TRBV10-1 and TRBJ2-1; TRBD2 might be the D (5 bases). Germline loops: CDR1 WNHNN, CDR2 SYGVQD (reference sequence). There are 12 residues in the CDR3. Trimming cost V 6 bases and J 9 bases, with 12 bases left between them. CDR3 coding DNA: TGCGCCAGCAGGGGGAGAGACGGTGAGCAGTTCTTC. Translation: CASRGRDGEQFF.

As regards this clone: In the same sample, other DNA sequences code for this CDR3. The rearrangement links TRBV7-2 to TRBJ1-6, with 11 nucleotides matching TRBD1. Trimming cost V 3 bases and J 7 bases; bases outside gene matches: 2. This CDR3 spans 15 amino acids. CDR1 and CDR2 from the germline V gene are SGHTA and FQGNSA. Here the CDR3 DNA reads TGTGCCAGCAGCTTTGGGACAGGGGGAAATTCACCCCTCCACTTT. It is translated as CASSFGTGGNSPLHF.

The chain combines TRBV2 with TRBJ2-5, with D perhaps matching TRBD2 (5 bases). The V end was cut by 1 base, the J end by 5 bases, with 8 bases between. Germline V gene data show CDR1 as SNHLY and CDR2 as FYNNEI. There are 13 residues in the CDR3. The CDR3 reads CASSEGGGETQYF. Written as DNA, the CDR3 is TGTGCCAGCAGTGAAGGAGGAGGCGAGACCCAGTACTTC.

V is TRBV5-1 and J is TRBJ2-7; a weak D match, TRBD1 (6 bases). CDR1 and CDR2 (germline): SGHRS, YFSETQ. V was shortened by 5 bases and J by 7 bases, with 10 bases between the two germline ends. This CDR3 spans 11 amino acids. This chain's CDR3 is CASREGGEQYF. The CDR3 bases are TGCGCCAGCAGGGAAGGGGGTGAGCAGTACTTC.

The chain uses TRBV10-2 and TRBJ2-7; 10 positions match TRBD2. CDR1 WSHSY and CDR2 SAAADI come from the germline V gene. This CDR3 contains 14 residues. The ends lost 6 bases at V and 3 bases at J; junction bases unmatched: 5. CDR3 region: CASRGTSANYEQYF. As DNA, the CDR3 is TGCGCCAGCAGAGGGACTAGCGCAAACTACGAGCAGTACTTC.

The rearrangement uses TRBV11-2 and TRBJ2-7; a possible D gene is TRBD1 (6 bases). CDR1 is SGHAT and CDR2 is FQNNGV in the germline V gene. Trimming pared 5 bases from V and 6 bases from J, leaving 11 bases between. The CDR3 contains 12 residues. DNA for the CDR3: TGTGCCAGCAGCATCACAGGGCCCGAGCAGTACTTC. The encoded protein is CASSITGPEQYF. The full variable domain, with the rest looked up from reference TRBV11-2 and TRBJ2-7, is EAGVAQSPRYKIIEKRQSVAFWCNPISGHATLYWYQQILGQGPKLLIQFQNNGVVDDSQLPKDRFSAERLKGVDSTLKIQPAKLEDSAVYLCASSITGPEQYFGPGTRLTVT.